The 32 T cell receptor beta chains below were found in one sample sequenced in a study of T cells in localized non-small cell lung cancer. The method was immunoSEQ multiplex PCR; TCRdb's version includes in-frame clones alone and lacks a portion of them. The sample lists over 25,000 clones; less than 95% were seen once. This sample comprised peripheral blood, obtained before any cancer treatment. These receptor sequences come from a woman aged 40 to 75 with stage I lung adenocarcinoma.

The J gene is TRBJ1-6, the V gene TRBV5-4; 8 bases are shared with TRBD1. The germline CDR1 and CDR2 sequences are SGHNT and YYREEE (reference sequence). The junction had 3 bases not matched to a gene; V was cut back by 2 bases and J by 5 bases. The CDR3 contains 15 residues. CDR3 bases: TGTGCCAGCAGCTTCGGACAGGGAAATAATTCACCCCTCCACTTT. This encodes CASSFGQGNNSPLHF.

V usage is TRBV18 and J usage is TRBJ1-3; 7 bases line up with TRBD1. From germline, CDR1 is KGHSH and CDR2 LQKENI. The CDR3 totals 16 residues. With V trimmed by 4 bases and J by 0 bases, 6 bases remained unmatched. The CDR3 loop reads CASSREGQSSGNTIYF. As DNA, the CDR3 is TGTGCCAGCTCACGCGAGGGACAGAGCTCTGGAAACACCATATATTTT.

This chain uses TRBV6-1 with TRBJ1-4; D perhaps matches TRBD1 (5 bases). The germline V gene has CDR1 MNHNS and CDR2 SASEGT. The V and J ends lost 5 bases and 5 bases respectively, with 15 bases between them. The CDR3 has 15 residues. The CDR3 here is CASSTRGSANEKLFF. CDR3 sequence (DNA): TGTGCCAGCAGTACTAGGGGCTCAGCGAATGAAAAACTGTTTTTT.

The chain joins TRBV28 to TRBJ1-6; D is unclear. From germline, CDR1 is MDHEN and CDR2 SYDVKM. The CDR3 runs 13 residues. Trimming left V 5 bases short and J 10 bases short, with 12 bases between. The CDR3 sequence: CASSPPLGSPLHF. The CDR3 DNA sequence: TGTGCCAGCAGTCCTCCCCTTGGGTCACCCCTCCACTTT.

CDR3 DNA sequence: TGTGCCAGCAGCTTATGGGGCGCCAGGGCGCAAGAGACCCAGTACTTC. This encodes CASSLWGARAQETQYF. This chain uses TRBV7-2 with TRBJ2-5, with TRBD1 as a possible D gene (5 bases). Germline V CDR1 and CDR2: SGHTA, FQGNSA. This CDR3 is built from 16 residues. V lost 2 bases and J 2 bases, leaving 15 bases between the germline ends.

The CDR3 reads CASSLEGSGYTF. The CDR3 region has the DNA TGTGCCAGCAGTTTGGAAGGGTCTGGCTACACCTTC. The rearrangement links TRBV27 to TRBJ1-2; no reliable D call. Per germline, CDR1 MNHEY and CDR2 SMNVEV (reference sequence). V lost 3 bases and J lost 7, with 9 bases in between. The CDR3 contains 12 residues.

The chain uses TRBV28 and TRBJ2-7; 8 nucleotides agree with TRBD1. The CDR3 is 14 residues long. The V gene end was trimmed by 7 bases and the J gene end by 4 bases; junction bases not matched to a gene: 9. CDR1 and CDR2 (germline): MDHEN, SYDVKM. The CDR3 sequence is CASTSHRGRYEQYF. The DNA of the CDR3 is TGTGCCAGCACCAGTCACAGGGGGAGATACGAGCAGTACTTC.

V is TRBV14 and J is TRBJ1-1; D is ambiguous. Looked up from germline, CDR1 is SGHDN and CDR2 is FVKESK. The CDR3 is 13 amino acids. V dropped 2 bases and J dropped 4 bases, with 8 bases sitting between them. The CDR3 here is CASSQLGSTEAFF. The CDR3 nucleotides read TGTGCCAGCAGCCAATTGGGGAGCACTGAAGCTTTCTTT.

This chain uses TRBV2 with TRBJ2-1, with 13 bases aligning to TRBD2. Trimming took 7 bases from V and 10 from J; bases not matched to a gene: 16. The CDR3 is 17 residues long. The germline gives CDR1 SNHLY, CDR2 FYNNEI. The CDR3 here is CASNEPYGTSGDREQFF. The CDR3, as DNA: TGTGCCAGCAACGAGCCCTACGGGACTAGCGGGGACCGCGAGCAGTTCTTC.

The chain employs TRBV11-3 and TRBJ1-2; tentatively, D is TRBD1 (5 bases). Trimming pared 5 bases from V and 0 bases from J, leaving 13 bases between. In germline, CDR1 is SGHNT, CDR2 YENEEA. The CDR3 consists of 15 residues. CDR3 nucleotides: TGTGCCAGCAGCCGTGGGACGGCTGCTAACTATGGCTACACCTTC. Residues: CASSRGTAANYGYTF. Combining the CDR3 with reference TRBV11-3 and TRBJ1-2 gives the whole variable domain EAGVVQSPRYKIIEKKQPVAFWCNPISGHNTLYWYLQNLGQGPELLIRYENEEAVDDSQLPKDRFSAERLKGVDSTLKIQPAELGDSAVYLCASSRGTAANYGYTFGSGTRLTVV.

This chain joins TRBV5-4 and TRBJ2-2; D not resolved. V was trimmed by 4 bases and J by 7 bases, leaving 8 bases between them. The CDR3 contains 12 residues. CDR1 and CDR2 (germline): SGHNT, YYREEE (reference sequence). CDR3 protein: CASSLKGGELFF. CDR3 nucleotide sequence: TGTGCCAGCAGCCTCAAAGGCGGGGAGCTGTTTTTT.

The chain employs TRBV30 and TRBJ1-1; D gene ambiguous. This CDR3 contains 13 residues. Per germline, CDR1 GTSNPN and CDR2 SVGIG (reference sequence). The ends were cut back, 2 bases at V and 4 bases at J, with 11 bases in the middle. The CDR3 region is CAWSRGWGTEAFF. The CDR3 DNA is TGTGCCTGGAGTCGGGGATGGGGCACTGAAGCTTTCTTT.

The CDR3 reads CASSLDGNTEAFF. The CDR3, as DNA: TGTGCCAGCAGCCTCGACGGGAACACTGAAGCTTTCTTT. The chain recombines TRBV14 with TRBJ1-1, with D unclear. Per germline, CDR1 SGHDN and CDR2 FVKESK. V lost 4 bases and J 1 base, leaving 7 bases between the germline ends. The CDR3 has 13 residues.

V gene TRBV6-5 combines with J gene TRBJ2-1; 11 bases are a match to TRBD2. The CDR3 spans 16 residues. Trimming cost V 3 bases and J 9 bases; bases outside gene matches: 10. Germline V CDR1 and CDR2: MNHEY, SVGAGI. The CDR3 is CASSYKPSGRKGEQFF. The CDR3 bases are TGTGCCAGCAGTTATAAGCCTAGCGGGAGGAAGGGTGAGCAGTTCTTC.

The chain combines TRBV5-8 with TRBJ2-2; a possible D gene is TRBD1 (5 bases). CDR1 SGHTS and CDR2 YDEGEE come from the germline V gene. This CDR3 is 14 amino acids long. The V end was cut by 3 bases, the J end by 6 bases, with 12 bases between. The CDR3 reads CASSSAGFSGELFF. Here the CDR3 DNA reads TGTGCCAGCAGCTCCGCAGGGTTCTCCGGGGAGCTGTTTTTT.

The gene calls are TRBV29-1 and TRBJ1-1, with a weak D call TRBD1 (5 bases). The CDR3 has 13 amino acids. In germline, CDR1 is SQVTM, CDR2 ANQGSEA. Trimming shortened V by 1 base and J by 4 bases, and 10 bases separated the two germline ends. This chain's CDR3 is CSVEVGAGTEAFF. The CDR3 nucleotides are TGCAGCGTTGAAGTTGGGGCGGGCACTGAAGCTTTCTTT. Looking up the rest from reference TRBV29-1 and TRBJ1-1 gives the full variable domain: SAVISQKPSRDICQRGTSLTIQCQVDSQVTMMFWYRQQPGQSLTLIATANQGSEATYESGFVIDKFPISRPNLTFSTLTVSNMSPEDSSIYLCSVEVGAGTEAFFGQGTRLTVV.

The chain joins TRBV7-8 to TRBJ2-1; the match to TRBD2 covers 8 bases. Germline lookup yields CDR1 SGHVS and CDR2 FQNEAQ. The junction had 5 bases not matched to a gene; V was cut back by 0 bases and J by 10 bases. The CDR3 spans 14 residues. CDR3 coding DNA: TGTGCCAGCAGCTTAGCAGGGACTAGAAGGGAGCAGTTCTTC. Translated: CASSLAGTRREQFF.

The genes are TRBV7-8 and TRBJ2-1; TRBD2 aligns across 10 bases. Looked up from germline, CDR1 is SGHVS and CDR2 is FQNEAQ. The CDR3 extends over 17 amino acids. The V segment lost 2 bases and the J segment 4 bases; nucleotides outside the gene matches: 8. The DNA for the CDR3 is TGTGCCAGCAGCTTAAGGGGTAGCGGGGGGCCTTACAATGAGCAGTTCTTC. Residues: CASSLRGSGGPYNEQFF.

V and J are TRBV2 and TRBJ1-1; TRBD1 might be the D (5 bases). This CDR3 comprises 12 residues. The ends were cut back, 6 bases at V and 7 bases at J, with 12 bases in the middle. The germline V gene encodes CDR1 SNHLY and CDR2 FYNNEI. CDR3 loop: CASRGRTIEAFF. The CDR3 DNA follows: TGTGCCAGCAGGGGGCGTACGATTGAAGCTTTCTTT.

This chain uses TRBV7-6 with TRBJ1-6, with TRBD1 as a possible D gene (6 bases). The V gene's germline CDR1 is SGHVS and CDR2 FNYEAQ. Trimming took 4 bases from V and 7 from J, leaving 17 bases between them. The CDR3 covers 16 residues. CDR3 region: CASSSSQGYENSPLHF. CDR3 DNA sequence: TGTGCCAGCAGCTCATCACAGGGTTATGAGAATTCACCCCTCCACTTT.

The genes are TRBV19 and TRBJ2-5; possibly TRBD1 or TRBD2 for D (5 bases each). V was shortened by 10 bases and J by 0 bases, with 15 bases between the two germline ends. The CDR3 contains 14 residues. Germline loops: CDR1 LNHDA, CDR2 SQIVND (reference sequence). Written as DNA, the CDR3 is TGTGCCACCGCTCCGGGGCCGTACCAAGAGACCCAGTACTTC. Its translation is CATAPGPYQETQYF.

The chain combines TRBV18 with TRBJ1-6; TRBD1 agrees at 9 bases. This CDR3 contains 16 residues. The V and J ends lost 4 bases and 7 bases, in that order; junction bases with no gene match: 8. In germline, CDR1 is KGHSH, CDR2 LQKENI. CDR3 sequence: CASSRSGTGQNSPLHF. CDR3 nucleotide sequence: TGTGCCAGCTCACGTTCCGGGACAGGGCAAAATTCACCCCTCCACTTT. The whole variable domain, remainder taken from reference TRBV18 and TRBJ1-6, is NAGVMQNPRHLVRRRGQEARLRCSPMKGHSHVYWYRQLPEEGLKFMVYLQKENIIDESGMPKERFSAEFPKEGPSILRIQQVVRGDSAAYFCASSRSGTGQNSPLHFGNGTRLTVT.

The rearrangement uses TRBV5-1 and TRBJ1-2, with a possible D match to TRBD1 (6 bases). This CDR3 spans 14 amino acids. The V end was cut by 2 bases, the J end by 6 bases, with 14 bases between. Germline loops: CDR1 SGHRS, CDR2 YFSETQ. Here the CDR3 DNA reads TGCGCCAGCAGCTTAAGGGGGGAAGTGGATGGCTACACCTTC. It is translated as CASSLRGEVDGYTF.

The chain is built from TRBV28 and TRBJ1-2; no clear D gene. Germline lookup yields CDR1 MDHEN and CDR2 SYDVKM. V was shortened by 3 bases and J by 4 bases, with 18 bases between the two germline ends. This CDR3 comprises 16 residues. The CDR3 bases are TGTGCCAGCAGTTTGGACGGAGCTAAACGAATCTATGGCTACACCTTC. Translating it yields CASSLDGAKRIYGYTF.

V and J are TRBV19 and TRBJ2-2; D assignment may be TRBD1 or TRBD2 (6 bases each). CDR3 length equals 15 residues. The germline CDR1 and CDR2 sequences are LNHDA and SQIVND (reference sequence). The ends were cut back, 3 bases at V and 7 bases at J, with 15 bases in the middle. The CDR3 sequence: CASSITGGAGGELFF. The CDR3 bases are TGTGCCAGTAGTATTACCGGGGGCGCGGGCGGGGAGCTGTTTTTT.

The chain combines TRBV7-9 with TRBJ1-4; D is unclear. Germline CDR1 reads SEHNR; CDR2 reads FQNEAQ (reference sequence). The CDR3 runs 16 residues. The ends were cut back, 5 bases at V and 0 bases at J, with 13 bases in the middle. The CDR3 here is CASSPDSVATNEKLFF. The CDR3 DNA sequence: TGTGCCAGCAGCCCGGACTCAGTTGCAACTAATGAAAAACTGTTTTTT.

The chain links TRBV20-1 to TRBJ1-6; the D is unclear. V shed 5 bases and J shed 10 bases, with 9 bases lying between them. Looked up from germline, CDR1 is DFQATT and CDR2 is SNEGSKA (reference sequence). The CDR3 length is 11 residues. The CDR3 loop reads CSAGVGSPLHF. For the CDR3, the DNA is TGCAGTGCTGGGGTGGGATCACCCCTCCACTTT.

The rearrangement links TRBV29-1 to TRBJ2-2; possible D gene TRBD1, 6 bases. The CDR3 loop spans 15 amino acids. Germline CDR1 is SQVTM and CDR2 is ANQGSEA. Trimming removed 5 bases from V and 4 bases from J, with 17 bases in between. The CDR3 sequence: CSVQTGSRATGELFF. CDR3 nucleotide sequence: TGCAGCGTTCAAACAGGGTCACGCGCCACCGGGGAGCTGTTTTTT.

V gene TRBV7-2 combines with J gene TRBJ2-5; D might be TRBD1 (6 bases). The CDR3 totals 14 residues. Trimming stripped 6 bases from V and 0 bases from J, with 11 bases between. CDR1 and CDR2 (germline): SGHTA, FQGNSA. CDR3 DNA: TGTGCCAGCAGACCTGACAGGTACCAAGAGACCCAGTACTTC. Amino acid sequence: CASRPDRYQETQYF.

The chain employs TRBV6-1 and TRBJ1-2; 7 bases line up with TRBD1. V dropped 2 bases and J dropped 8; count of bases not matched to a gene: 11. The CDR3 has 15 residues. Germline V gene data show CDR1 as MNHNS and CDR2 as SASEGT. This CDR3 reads CASSEQTGPLLGYTF. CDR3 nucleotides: TGTGCCAGCAGTGAACAGACAGGGCCCCTCTTAGGCTACACCTTC.

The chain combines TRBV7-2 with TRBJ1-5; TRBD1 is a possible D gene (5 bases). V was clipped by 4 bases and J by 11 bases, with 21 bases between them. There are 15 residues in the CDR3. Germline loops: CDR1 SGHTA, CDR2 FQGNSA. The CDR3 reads CASSSGGVGPTAQHF. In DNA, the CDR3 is TGTGCCAGCAGCTCCGGGGGGGTTGGGCCCACCGCCCAGCATTTT.

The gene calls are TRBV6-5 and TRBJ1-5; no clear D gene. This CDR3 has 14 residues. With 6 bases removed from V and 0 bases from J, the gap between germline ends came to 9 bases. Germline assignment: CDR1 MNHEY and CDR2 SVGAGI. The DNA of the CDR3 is TGTGCCAGCAGCGGAGGTTATAGCAATCAGCCCCAGCATTTT. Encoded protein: CASSGGYSNQPQHF.